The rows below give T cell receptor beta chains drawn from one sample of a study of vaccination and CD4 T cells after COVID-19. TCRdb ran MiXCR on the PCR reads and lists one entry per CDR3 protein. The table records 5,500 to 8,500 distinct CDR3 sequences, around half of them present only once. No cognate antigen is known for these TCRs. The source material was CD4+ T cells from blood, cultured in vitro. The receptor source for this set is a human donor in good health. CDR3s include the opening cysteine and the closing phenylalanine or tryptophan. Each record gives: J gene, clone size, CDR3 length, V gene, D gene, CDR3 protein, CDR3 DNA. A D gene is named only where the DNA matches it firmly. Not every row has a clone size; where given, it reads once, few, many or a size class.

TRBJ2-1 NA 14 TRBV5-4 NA CASSTSGGHNEQFF TGTGCCAGCAGCACCTCTGGGGGCCACAATGAGCAGTTCTTC
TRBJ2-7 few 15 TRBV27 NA CATREGGGFRYEQYF TGTGCCACCCGGGAAGGTGGAGGGTTCAGGTACGAGCAGTACTTC
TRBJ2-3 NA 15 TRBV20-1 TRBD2 CSVRGGAGGTDTQYF TGCAGTGTTCGTGGGGGCGCGGGGGGGACAGATACGCAGTATTTT
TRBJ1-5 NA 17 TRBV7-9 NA CASSPPGDTLGGQPQHF TGTGCCAGCAGCCCGCCTGGGGACACCCTTGGCGGGCAGCCCCAGCATTTT
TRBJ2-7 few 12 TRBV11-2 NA CASSPTDYEQYF TGTGCCAGCAGCCCCACGGATTACGAGCAGTACTTC
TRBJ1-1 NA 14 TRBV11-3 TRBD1 CASSKDRLNTEAFF TGTGCCAGCAGCAAGGACAGGTTGAACACTGAAGCTTTCTTT
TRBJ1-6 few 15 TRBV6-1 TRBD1 CASITGDSYNSPLHF TGTGCCAGCATTACAGGGGACTCCTATAATTCACCCCTCCACTTT
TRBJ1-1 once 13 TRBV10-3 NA CAILDGPNTEAFF TGTGCCATCCTGGACGGACCGAACACTGAAGCTTTCTTT
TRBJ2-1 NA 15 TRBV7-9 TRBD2 CASSSRVAGNNEQFF TGTGCCAGCAGCTCCCGAGTAGCGGGGAACAATGAGCAGTTCTTC
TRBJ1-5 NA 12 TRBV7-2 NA CASSFPGQPQHF TGTGCCAGCAGCTTCCCCGGTCAGCCCCAGCATTTT
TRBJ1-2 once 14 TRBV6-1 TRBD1 CASRLPGQVYGYTF TGTGCCAGCAGACTACCCGGACAGGTCTATGGCTACACCTTC
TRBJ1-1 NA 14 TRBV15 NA CATSRDSLNTEAFF TGTGCCACCAGCAGAGACTCCTTGAACACTGAAGCTTTCTTT
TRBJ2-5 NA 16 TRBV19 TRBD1 CATDEGTGGSRETQYF TGTGCCACCGATGAGGGGACAGGGGGCTCCAGGGAGACCCAGTACTTC
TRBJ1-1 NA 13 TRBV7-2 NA CASSQNRNTEAFF TGTGCCAGCAGCCAAAACAGGAACACTGAAGCTTTCTTT
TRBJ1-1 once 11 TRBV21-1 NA CASSANTEAFF TGTGCCAGCAGCGCAAACACTGAAGCTTTCTTT
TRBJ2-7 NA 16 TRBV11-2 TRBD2 CASSLVRGLPQSKQYF TGTGCCAGCAGCTTAGTCCGGGGACTACCCCAGTCCAAGCAGTACTTC
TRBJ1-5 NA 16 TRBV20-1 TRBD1 CSAPGQGYGSNQPQHF TGCAGTGCCCCGGGACAGGGGTATGGTAGCAATCAGCCCCAGCATTTT
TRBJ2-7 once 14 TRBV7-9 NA CASSEGLQNYEQYF TGTGCCAGCAGCGAAGGACTGCAAAACTACGAGCAGTACTTC
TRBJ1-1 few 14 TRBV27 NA CASSPRDGGLEAFF TGTGCCAGCAGTCCCCGGGACGGGGGCCTAGAAGCTTTCTTT
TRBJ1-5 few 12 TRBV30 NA CAWGQGSQPQHF TGTGCCTGGGGGCAGGGGTCCCAGCCCCAGCATTTT
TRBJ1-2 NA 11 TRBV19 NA CASSIDGGYTF TGTGCCAGTAGTATAGATGGTGGCTACACCTTC
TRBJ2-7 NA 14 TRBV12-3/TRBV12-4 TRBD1 CASSLRQGRYEQYF TGTGCCAGCAGTCTCCGACAGGGGCGCTACGAGCAGTACTTC
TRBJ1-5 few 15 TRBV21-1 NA CASSGTRDRHQPQHF TGTGCCAGCAGCGGCACCCGGGACAGACATCAGCCCCAGCATTTT
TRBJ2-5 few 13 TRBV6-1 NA CASSPRLSRTQYF TGTGCCAGCAGTCCAAGACTTTCACGGACCCAGTACTTC
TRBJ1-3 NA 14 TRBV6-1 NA CASSELLSGNTIYF TGTGCCAGCAGCGAACTCCTCTCTGGAAACACCATATATTTT
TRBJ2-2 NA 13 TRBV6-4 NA CASSDGDTGELFF TGTGCCAGCAGTGACGGGGACACCGGGGAGCTGTTTTTT
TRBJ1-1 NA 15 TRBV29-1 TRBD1 CSVEGRTGGNTEAFF TGCAGCGTTGAAGGCCGGACAGGGGGCAACACTGAAGCTTTCTTT
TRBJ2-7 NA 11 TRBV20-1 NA CSARDSLEQYF TGCAGTGCTAGAGACAGCTTGGAGCAGTACTTC
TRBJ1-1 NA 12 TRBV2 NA CASGRGVTEAFF TGTGCCAGCGGGAGGGGCGTCACTGAAGCTTTCTTT
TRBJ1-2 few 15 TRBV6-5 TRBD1 CASSYEPGQGYGYTF TGTGCCAGCAGTTACGAGCCGGGACAGGGATATGGCTACACCTTC
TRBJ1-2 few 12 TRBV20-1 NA CSARDINYGYTF TGCAGTGCTAGAGATATCAACTATGGCTACACCTTC
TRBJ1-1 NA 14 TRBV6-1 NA CASGATVTNTEAFF TGTGCCAGCGGGGCGACGGTGACGAACACTGAAGCTTTCTTT